The 24 T cell receptor beta chains reported below all come from one sample, sequenced in a study of cytomegalovirus exposure and HLA in healthy donors. The protocol was immunoSEQ multiplex PCR, while the TCRdb copy is restricted to in-frame clones and leaves out a portion. The sample yields about 130,000 clones, about 90% seen once. The sequenced sample consisted of PBMCs. The receptors derive from a woman between 25 and 40 years old in good health and CMV-seropositive.

This chain connects TRBV11-2 to TRBJ1-5, with 9 bases fitting TRBD1. V shed 5 bases and J 1 base; nucleotides not matched to a gene: 3. This CDR3 has 15 amino acids. CDR1 and CDR2 from the germline V gene are SGHAT and FQNNGV. CDR3 bases: TGTGCCAGCAGCCAGACAGGGGGGAGCAATCAGCCCCAGCATTTT. This sequence encodes CASSQTGGSNQPQHF. Based on the CDR3 plus reference TRBV11-2 and TRBJ1-5, the full variable domain is EAGVAQSPRYKIIEKRQSVAFWCNPISGHATLYWYQQILGQGPKLLIQFQNNGVVDDSQLPKDRFSAERLKGVDSTLKIQPAKLEDSAVYLCASSQTGGSNQPQHFGDGTRLSIL.

The CDR3 DNA follows: TGCGCCAGCAGTCGGTTCGGACAGGGGTTACGGCAGCCCCAGCATTTT. Translation gives CASSRFGQGLRQPQHF. The rearrangement links TRBV23-1 to TRBJ1-5; 9 bases agree with TRBD1. TRBV23-1 qualifies as an ORF whose function is uncertain. The V segment lost 4 bases and the J segment 7 bases; nucleotides outside the gene matches: 11. The CDR3 runs 16 residues.

The chain employs TRBV4-1 and TRBJ2-1; TRBD2 matches at 11 bases. With V trimmed by 0 bases and J by 5 bases, 3 bases remained unmatched. Germline CDR1 MGHRA, CDR2 YSYEKL. The CDR3 totals 16 residues. The CDR3: CASSQEKGLADNEQFF. The CDR3, as DNA: TGCGCCAGCAGCCAAGAAAAGGGACTAGCGGACAATGAGCAGTTCTTC.

This clone has only one observation. The chain carries TRBV14 and TRBJ1-3; tentative D call: TRBD1 (5 bases). Germline CDR1 is SGHDN and CDR2 is FVKESK. V was cut by 0 bases and J by 0 bases, with 15 bases left in between. This CDR3 is built from 18 residues. CDR3 residues: CASSQDRDSSHSGNTIYF. In DNA, the CDR3 is TGTGCCAGCAGCCAAGATCGTGACAGCTCCCACTCTGGAAACACCATATATTTT.

The chain recombines TRBV5-1 with TRBJ1-2; 9 bases line up with TRBD1. The CDR3 is made up of 15 amino acids. After removal of 4 bases from V and 2 bases from J, the junction contained 6 bases not matched to a gene. CDR1 and CDR2 from the germline V gene are SGHRS and YFSETQ. CDR3 protein: CASSPGQGRNYGYTF. CDR3 in DNA: TGCGCCAGCAGCCCCGGACAGGGGCGAAACTATGGCTACACCTTC.

The chain combines TRBV18 with TRBJ1-5; TRBD1 aligns across 9 bases. The CDR3 extends over 16 amino acids. Trimming cost V 3 bases and J 1 base; bases outside gene matches: 4. Germline V gene data show CDR1 as KGHSH and CDR2 as LQKENI. In nucleotides, the CDR3 is TGTGCCAGCTCACCGGGACAGGGACGGAGCAATCAGCCCCAGCATTTT. It is translated as CASSPGQGRSNQPQHF.

This chain uses TRBV18 with TRBJ2-3; no reliable D call. V lost 1 base and J lost 6, with 5 bases in between. The CDR3 has 12 residues. The V gene's germline CDR1 is KGHSH and CDR2 LQKENI. The DNA of the CDR3 is TGTGCCAGCTCACCACTAGCCGATACGCAGTATTTT. Protein product: CASSPLADTQYF.

The genes are TRBV9 and TRBJ1-6; the match to TRBD1 covers 7 bases. There are 14 residues in the CDR3. The trim removed 6 bases at V and 7 bases at J, leaving 7 bases unmatched. Germline CDR1 is SGDLS and CDR2 is YYNGEE. The CDR3 coding sequence is TGTGCCAGCACCGACAGGGTGGGAAATTCACCCCTCCACTTT. Protein: CASTDRVGNSPLHF. The full variable domain, rest sourced from reference TRBV9 and TRBJ1-6, is DSGVTQTPKHLITATGQRVTLRCSPRSGDLSVYWYQQSLDQGLQFLIQYYNGEERAKGNILERFSAQQFPDLHSELNLSSLELGDSALYFCASTDRVGNSPLHFGNGTRLTVT.

The J gene is TRBJ1-4, the V gene TRBV5-1, with TRBD1 matching 9 bases. From germline, CDR1 is SGHRS and CDR2 YFSETQ. J gave up 7 bases and V 3 bases, and 7 bases lay outside the gene matches. CDR3 length: 15 amino acids. The CDR3 protein is CASSSAGQGREKLFF. CDR3 DNA: TGCGCCAGCAGCTCTGCCGGACAGGGGCGTGAAAAACTGTTTTTT.

This chain links TRBV5-6 with TRBJ2-1; 12 bases are a match to TRBD1. Germline CDR1 and CDR2: SGHDT and YYEEEE. With 4 bases clipped from V and 9 bases from J, the junction kept 5 bases outside the gene matches. The CDR3 is 14 residues long. In DNA, the CDR3 is TGTGCCAGCAGCCCGGGGACAGGGGGCAGTGAGCAGTTCTTC. Translated: CASSPGTGGSEQFF.

J is TRBJ2-1 and V is TRBV6-4; tentative D call: TRBD2 (7 bases). The V end lost 6 bases, the J end lost 0 bases, and 12 bases lay between the germline ends. This CDR3 has 15 residues. Germline V gene lookup returns CDR1 MRHNA and CDR2 SNTAGT. Written as DNA, the CDR3 is TGTGCCAGCAGCCGAGCGGGACACTCCTACAATGAGCAGTTCTTC. It is translated as CASSRAGHSYNEQFF.

Only one count was recorded for this clone. This chain connects TRBV6-5 to TRBJ2-7, with 11 bases lining up with TRBD2. CDR3 size: 15 residues. The germline CDR1 and CDR2 sequences are MNHEY and SVGAGI. The V gene end was trimmed by 2 bases and the J gene end by 3 bases; junction bases not matched to a gene: 3. The CDR3 sequence: CASSYAGTSGYEQYF. CDR3 bases: TGTGCCAGCAGTTACGCGGGGACTAGCGGCTACGAGCAGTACTTC.

The gene calls are TRBV9 and TRBJ2-1; TRBD2 matches at 10 bases. This CDR3 has 17 residues. The trim removed 0 bases at V and 5 bases at J, leaving 8 bases unmatched. CDR1 SGDLS and CDR2 YYNGEE come from the germline V gene. This CDR3 reads CASSVGTGTSENNEQFF. As DNA, the CDR3 is TGTGCCAGCAGCGTAGGAACCGGGACTAGCGAAAACAATGAGCAGTTCTTC.

A few counts support this clone. The identical CDR3 is also encoded by other nucleotide sequences in the sample. The chain uses TRBV5-1 and TRBJ2-7; D uncertain. This CDR3 is built from 14 residues. Between the trimmed V and J ends, which lost 0 bases and 2 bases, there was a span of 9 bases. In germline, CDR1 is SGHRS, CDR2 YFSETQ. This chain's CDR3 is CASSLVVSPYEQYF. Here the CDR3 DNA reads TGCGCCAGCAGCTTGGTTGTCTCCCCCTACGAGCAGTACTTC.

This clone has just a few counts. The rearrangement links TRBV10-1 to TRBJ1-1; D gene uncertain. The length of the CDR3 is 14 residues. V was trimmed by 11 bases and J by 0 bases, leaving 16 bases between them. The V gene's germline CDR1 is WNHNN and CDR2 SYGVQD (reference sequence). CDR3 residues: CAGKRRNLNTEAFF. CDR3 DNA sequence: TGCGCCGGAAAAAGGAGAAATCTGAACACTGAAGCTTTCTTT.

V and J are TRBV6-1 and TRBJ2-5, with D tentatively TRBD2 (7 bases). The germline V gene has CDR1 MNHNS and CDR2 SASEGT. V gave up 10 bases and J gave up 4 bases, with 19 bases separating them. The CDR3 has 14 residues. CDR3 nucleotide sequence: TGTGCCACTTGGGGGAGGGGGGCGGCAGAGACCCAGTACTTC. It encodes CATWGRGAAETQYF.

The V gene is TRBV9, the J gene TRBJ2-2, with D tentatively TRBD1 (5 bases). From germline, CDR1 is SGDLS and CDR2 YYNGEE. The ends were cut back, 4 bases at V and 1 base at J, with 14 bases in the middle. There are 16 residues in the CDR3. As DNA, the CDR3 is TGTGCCAGCAGCCAAGGGGCACTTCTGAACACCGGGGAGCTGTTTTTT. Amino acid sequence: CASSQGALLNTGELFF.

This sequence joins TRBV9 and TRBJ2-7; D is unclear. Looked up from germline, CDR1 is SGDLS and CDR2 is YYNGEE. V was trimmed by 4 bases and J by 0 bases, leaving 20 bases between them. CDR3 length: 17 amino acids. As DNA, the CDR3 is TGTGCCAGCAGCCCCTCGCTGGGCCATTTAAGCTCCTACGAGCAGTACTTC. This translates into CASSPSLGHLSSYEQYF.

J is TRBJ2-2 and V is TRBV18; 10 bases are a match to TRBD2. The germline V gene has CDR1 KGHSH and CDR2 LQKENI. This CDR3 region has 16 residues. V shed 5 bases and J 4 bases; nucleotides not matched to a gene: 7. Here the CDR3 reads CASSLLAGRFTGELFF. Here the CDR3 DNA reads TGTGCCAGCTCATTACTAGCGGGAAGGTTCACCGGGGAGCTGTTTTTT.

The table lists this clone with a count of one. This rearrangement joins TRBV28 to TRBJ1-1; D gene ambiguous. This CDR3 has 14 residues. The germline CDR1 and CDR2 sequences are MDHEN and SYDVKM. Trimming shortened V by 2 bases and J by 1 base, and 8 bases separated the two germline ends. The CDR3 loop is CASSLQAPNTEAFF. The CDR3 DNA is TGTGCCAGCAGTTTACAGGCCCCGAACACTGAAGCTTTCTTT.

This chain connects TRBV2 to TRBJ2-7, with 8 bases lining up with TRBD2. Germline-derived CDR1 and CDR2 are SNHLY and FYNNEI. The J segment lost 0 bases and the V segment lost 6 bases, leaving 13 bases of the junction unmatched. The CDR3 runs 17 residues. In DNA form, the CDR3 reads TGTGCCAGCAGAACCTTCTTTGGCGGGGGGCACTCCTACGAGCAGTACTTC. It translates to CASRTFFGGGHSYEQYF.

This clone has just a few counts. The chain has TRBV7-3 and TRBJ2-3; a weak D match, TRBD1 (6 bases). The germline gives CDR1 SGHTA, CDR2 FQGTGA. V lost 3 bases and J 3 bases, leaving 10 bases between the germline ends. This CDR3 has 14 amino acids. CDR3 amino acids: CASSFRGGTDTQYF. The CDR3 nucleotides are TGTGCCAGCAGCTTCAGGGGTGGGACAGATACGCAGTATTTT.

The rearrangement links TRBV10-2 to TRBJ2-1; D might be TRBD1 (5 bases). Germline V lookup: CDR1 WSHSY, CDR2 SAAADI. Trimming took 1 base from V and 14 from J, leaving 15 bases between them. The CDR3 runs 13 residues. CDR3 in amino acids: CASSEFSTASEFF. The DNA for the CDR3 is TGCGCCAGCAGTGAGTTCTCGACAGCTTCGGAGTTCTTC.

The V gene is TRBV28, the J gene TRBJ2-3, with D perhaps TRBD1 (6 bases). This CDR3 comprises 16 residues. Germline loops: CDR1 MDHEN, CDR2 SYDVKM. V was shortened by 4 bases and J by 6 bases, with 20 bases between the two germline ends. CDR3 residues: CASSSVGQNTLDTQYF. The CDR3 bases are TGTGCCAGCAGTTCCGTCGGACAGAATACCCTCGATACGCAGTATTTT.